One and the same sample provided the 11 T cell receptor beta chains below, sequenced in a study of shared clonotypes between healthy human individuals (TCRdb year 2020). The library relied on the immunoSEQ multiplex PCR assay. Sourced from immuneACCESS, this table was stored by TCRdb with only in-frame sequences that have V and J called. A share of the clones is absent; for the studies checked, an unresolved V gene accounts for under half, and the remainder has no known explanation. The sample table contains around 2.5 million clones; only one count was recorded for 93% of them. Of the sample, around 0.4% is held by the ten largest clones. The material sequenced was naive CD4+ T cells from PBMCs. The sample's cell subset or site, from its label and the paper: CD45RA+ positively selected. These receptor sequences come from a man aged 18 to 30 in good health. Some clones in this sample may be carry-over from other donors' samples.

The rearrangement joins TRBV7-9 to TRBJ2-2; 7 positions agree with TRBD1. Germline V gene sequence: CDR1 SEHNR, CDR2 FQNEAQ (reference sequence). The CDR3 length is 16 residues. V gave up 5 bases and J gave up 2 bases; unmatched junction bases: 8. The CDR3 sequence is CASSTQTGINTGELFF. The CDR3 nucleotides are TGTGCCAGCAGCACCCAGACAGGGATCAACACCGGGGAGCTGTTTTTT.

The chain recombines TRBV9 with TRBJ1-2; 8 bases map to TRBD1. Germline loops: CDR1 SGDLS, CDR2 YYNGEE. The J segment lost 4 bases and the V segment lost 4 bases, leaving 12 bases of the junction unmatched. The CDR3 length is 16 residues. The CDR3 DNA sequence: TGTGCCAGCAGCCGGACCGGACAGGGTCTCAGCTATGGCTACACCTTC. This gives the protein CASSRTGQGLSYGYTF.

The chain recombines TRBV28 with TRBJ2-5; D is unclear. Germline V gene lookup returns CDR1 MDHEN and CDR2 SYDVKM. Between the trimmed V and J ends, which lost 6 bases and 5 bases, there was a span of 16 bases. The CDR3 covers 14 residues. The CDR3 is CASRRLGSWETQYF. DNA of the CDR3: TGTGCCAGCAGAAGACTCGGGTCATGGGAGACCCAGTACTTC. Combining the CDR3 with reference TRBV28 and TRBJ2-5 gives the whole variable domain DVKVTQSSRYLVKRTGEKVFLECVQDMDHENMFWYRQDPGLGLRLIYFSYDVKMKEKGDIPEGYSVSREKKERFSLILESASTNQTSMYLCASRRLGSWETQYFGPGTRLLVL.

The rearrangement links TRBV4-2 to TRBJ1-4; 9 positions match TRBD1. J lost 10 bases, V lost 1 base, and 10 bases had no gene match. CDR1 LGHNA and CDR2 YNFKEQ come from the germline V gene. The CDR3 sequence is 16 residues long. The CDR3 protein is CASSQGLRQGVGKLFF. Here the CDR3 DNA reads TGTGCCAGCAGCCAAGGCTTGCGACAGGGGGTCGGAAAACTGTTTTTT.

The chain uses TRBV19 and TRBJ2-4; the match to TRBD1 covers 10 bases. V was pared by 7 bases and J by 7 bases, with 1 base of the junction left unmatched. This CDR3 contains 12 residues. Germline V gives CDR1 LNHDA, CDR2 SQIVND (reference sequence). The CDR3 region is CASMTGGNIQYF. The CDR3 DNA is TGTGCCAGTATGACAGGGGGCAACATTCAGTACTTC.

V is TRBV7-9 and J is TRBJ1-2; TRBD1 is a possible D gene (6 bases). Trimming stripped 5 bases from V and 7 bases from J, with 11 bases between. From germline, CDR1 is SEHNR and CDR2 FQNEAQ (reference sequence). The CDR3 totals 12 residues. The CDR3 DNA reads TGTGCCAGCAGCCAGGGGTCGGGTGGCTACACCTTC. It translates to CASSQGSGGYTF.

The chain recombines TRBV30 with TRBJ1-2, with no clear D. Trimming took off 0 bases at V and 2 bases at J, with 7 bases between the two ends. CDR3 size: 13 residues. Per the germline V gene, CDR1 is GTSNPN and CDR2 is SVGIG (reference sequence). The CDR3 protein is CAWSVTLNYGYTF. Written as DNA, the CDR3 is TGTGCCTGGAGTGTCACCCTGAACTATGGCTACACCTTC.

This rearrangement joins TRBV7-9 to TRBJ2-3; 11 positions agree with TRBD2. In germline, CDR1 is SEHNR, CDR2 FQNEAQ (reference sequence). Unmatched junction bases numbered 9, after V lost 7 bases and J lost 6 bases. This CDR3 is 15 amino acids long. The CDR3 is CASTTLAGDIDTQYF. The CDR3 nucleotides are TGTGCCAGCACCACACTAGCGGGAGATATTGATACGCAGTATTTT.

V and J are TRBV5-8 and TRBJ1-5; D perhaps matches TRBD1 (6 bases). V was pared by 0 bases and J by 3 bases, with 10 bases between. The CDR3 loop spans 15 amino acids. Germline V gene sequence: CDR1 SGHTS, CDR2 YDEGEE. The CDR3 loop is CASSLAGVPNQPQHF. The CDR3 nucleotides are TGTGCCAGCAGCTTGGCAGGGGTCCCCAATCAGCCCCAGCATTTT. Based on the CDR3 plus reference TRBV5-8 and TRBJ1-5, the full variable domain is EAGVTQSPTHLIKTRGQQATLRCSPISGHTSVYWYQQALGLGLQFLLWYDEGEERNRGNFPPRFSGRQFPNYSSELNVNALELEDSALYLCASSLAGVPNQPQHFGDGTRLSIL.

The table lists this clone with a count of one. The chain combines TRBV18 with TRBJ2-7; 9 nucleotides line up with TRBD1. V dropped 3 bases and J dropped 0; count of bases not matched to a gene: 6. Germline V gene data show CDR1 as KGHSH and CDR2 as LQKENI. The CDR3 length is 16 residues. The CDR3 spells CASSPTTGGTSYEQYF. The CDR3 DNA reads TGTGCCAGCTCACCGACGACAGGGGGGACCTCCTACGAGCAGTACTTC.

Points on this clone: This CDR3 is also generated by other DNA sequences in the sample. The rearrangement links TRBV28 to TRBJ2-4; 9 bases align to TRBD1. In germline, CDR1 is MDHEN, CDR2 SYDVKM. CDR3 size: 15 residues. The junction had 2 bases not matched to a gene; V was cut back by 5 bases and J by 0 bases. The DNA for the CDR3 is TGTGCCAGCAGTACAGGGGGCTTAGCCAAAAACATTCAGTACTTC. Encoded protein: CASSTGGLAKNIQYF.